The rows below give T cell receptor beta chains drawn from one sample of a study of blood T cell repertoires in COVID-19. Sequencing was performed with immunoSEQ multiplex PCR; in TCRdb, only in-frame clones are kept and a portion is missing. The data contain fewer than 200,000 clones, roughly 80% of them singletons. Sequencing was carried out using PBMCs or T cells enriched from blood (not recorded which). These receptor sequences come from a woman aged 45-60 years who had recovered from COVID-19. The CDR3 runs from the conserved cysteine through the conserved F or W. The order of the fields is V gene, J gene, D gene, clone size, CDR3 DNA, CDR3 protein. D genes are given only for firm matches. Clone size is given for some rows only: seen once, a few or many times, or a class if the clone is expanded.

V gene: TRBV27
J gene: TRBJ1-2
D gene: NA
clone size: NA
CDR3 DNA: TGTGCCAGCAGTCCCCTGGGGAGGGGATATGGCTACACCTTC
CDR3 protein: CASSPLGRGYGYTF

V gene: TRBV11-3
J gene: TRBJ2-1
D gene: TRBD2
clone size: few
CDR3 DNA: TGTGCCAGCAGCTTAGCTAGCGGGAGTTATGAGCAGTTCTTC
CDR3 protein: CASSLASGSYEQFF

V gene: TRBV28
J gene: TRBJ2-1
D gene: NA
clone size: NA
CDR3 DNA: TGTGCCAGCAGTCCCGCCCAGGTTTTTCATGAGCAGTTCTTC
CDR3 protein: CASSPAQVFHEQFF

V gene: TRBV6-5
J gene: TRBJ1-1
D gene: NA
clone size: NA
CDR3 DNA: TGTGCCAGCACCGCGGAGGGGCCTTACACTGAAGCTTTCTTT
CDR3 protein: CASTAEGPYTEAFF

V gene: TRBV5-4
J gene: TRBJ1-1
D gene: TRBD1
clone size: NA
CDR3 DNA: TGTGCCAGCAGCTCAGGAACTATGGGACAGGGGAACACTGAAGCTTTCTTT
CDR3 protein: CASSSGTMGQGNTEAFF

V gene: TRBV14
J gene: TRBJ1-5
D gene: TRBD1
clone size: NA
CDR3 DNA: TGTGCCAGCAGCCCAGGGGGCGGTGATCAGCCCCAGCATTTT
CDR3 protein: CASSPGGGDQPQHF

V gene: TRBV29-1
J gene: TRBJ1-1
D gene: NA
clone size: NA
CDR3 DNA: TGCAGCGTTGATCCAGGGACTGAAGCTTTCTTT
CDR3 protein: CSVDPGTEAFF

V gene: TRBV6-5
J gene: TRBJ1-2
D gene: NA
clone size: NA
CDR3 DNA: TGTGCCAGCAGTTTCTCAGGAGGGTACTATGGCTACACCTTC
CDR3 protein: CASSFSGGYYGYTF

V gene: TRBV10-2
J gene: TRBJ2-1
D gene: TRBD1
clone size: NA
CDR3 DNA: TGCGCCAGCAGTGCGACAGGGGGCTTTGCTTCCTACAATGAGCAGTTCTTC
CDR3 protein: CASSATGGFASYNEQFF

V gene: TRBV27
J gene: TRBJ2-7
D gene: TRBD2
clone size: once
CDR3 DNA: TGTGCCAGCAGTCGTCCGGGACTAGCTCGCTACGAGCAGTACTTC
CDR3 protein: CASSRPGLARYEQYF

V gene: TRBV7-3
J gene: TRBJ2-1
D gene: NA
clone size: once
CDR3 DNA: TGTGCCAGCAGCTTATATGAGAATGAGCAGTTCTTC
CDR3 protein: CASSLYENEQFF

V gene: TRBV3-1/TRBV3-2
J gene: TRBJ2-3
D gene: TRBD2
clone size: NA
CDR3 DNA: TGTGCCAGCAGCCAAGCGGGACTAGCGGGAGTGGAGGGCACAGATACGCAGTATTTT
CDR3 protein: CASSQAGLAGVEGTDTQYF

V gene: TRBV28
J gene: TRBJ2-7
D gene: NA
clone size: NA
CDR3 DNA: TGTGCCAGCAGTTTAGGTCTATTATTATACGAGCAGTACTTC
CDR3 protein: CASSLGLLLYEQYF

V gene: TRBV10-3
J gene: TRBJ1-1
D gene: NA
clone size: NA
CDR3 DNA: TGTGCCATCAGTGAGTCCCCGGAGGACGCTGAAGCTTTCTTT
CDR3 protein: CAISESPEDAEAFF

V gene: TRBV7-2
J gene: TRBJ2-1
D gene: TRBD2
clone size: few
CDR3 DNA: TGTGCCAGCAGCTTAGTAACGGCTAGCGGGAGGGCCAATGAGCAGTTCTTC
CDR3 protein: CASSLVTASGRANEQFF

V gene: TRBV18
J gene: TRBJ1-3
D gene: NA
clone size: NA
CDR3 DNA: TGTGCCAGCTCACCAATCAGAGGAACCAACTCTGGAAACACCATATATTTT
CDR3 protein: CASSPIRGTNSGNTIYF

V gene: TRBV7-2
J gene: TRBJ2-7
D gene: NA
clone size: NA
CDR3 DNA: TGTGCCAGCAGCTTACTCGGAGGTGCGAACGAGCAGTACTTC
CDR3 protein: CASSLLGGANEQYF

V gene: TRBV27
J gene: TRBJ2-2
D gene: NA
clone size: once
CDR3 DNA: TGTGCCAGCAGTTTATCCAGCACCGGGGAGCTGTTTTTT
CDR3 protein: CASSLSSTGELFF

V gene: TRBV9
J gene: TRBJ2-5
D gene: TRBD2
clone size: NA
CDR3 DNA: TGTGCCAGCAGCGTAGCAGGCGGGAGGGGGGAGACCCAGTACTTC
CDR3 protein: CASSVAGGRGETQYF

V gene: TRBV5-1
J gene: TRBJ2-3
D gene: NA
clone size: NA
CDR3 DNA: TGCGCCAGCAGCTTGGGGACTAATGCAGATACGCAGTATTTT
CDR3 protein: CASSLGTNADTQYF

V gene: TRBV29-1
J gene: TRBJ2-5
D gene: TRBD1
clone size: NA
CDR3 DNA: TGCAGCGGGCAGGGGGCACAAGAGACCCAGTACTTC
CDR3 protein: CSGQGAQETQYF

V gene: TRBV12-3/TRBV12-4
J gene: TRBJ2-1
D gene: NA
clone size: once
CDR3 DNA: TGTGCCAGCAGTACTAGCTACGAGCAGTTCTTC
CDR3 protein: CASSTSYEQFF

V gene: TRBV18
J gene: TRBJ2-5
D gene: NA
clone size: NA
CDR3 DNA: TGTGCCAGCTCACAGTCGGGGGAGACCCAGTACTTC
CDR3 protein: CASSQSGETQYF

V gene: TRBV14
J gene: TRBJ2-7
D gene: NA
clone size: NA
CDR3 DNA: TGTGCCAGCAGCCAGGAGGGAAGGGTCTCCTACGAGCAGTACTTC
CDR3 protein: CASSQEGRVSYEQYF

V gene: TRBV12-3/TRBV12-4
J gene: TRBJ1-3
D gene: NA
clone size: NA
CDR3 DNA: TGTGCCAGCAGTTCAGGGTCAGGAAACACCATATATTTT
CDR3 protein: CASSSGSGNTIYF

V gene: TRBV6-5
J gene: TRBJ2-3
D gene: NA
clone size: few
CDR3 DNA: TGTGCCAGCAAGCCGGGGATGAATACGCAGTATTTT
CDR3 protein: CASKPGMNTQYF

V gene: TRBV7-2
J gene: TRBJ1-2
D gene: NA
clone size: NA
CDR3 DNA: TGTGCCAGCAGACAGCGGGTAGGGACGGGGGGCTATGGCTACACCTTC
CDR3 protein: CASRQRVGTGGYGYTF

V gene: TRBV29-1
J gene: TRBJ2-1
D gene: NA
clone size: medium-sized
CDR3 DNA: TGCAGCGTAGCCAGGAGCGGAGAGCAGTTCTTC
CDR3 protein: CSVARSGEQFF